This T cell receptor beta chain was sequenced in a study of blood T cell repertoires in COVID-19. About the study: Spain, Italy and the United States supplied samples that represented acute and convalescent COVID-19. T cells, B-cell-depleted T cells, or PBMCs supplied cDNA or gDNA.

Under the authors' procedure: Reference gene primers were amplified, and this amplification served to estimate nucleated cell counts. Some clones are missing from TCRdb's copy, which holds only in-frame ones; the method was immunoSEQ multiplex PCR. V and J calls and clone size come straight from that table; D and trimming were deduced from the DNA. The table lists approximately 94,000 clones, around four fifths of them singletons. Sequenced material: peripheral blood. The clonotype comes from a man aged 70-80 years with active or convalescent COVID-19.

The CDR3 reads CASSILYRLAGDSTDTQYF. The CDR3 nucleotides are TGTGCCAGCAGCATTCTATACCGACTAGCGGGGGATAGCACAGATACGCAGTATTTT. The V and J genes are TRBV13 and TRBJ2-3; 12 nucleotides match TRBD2. J was trimmed by 0 bases and V by 5 bases; bases with no gene match: 12. The CDR3 spans 19 residues. CDR1 and CDR2 from the germline V gene are PRHDT and FYEKMQ (reference sequence). Complete variable domain (other parts from reference TRBV13 and TRBJ2-3): AAGVIQSPRHLIKEKRETATLKCYPIPRHDTVYWYQQGPGQDPQFLISFYEKMQSDKGSIPDRFSAQQFSDYHSELNMSSLELGDSALYFCASSILYRLAGDSTDTQYFGPGTRLTVL.